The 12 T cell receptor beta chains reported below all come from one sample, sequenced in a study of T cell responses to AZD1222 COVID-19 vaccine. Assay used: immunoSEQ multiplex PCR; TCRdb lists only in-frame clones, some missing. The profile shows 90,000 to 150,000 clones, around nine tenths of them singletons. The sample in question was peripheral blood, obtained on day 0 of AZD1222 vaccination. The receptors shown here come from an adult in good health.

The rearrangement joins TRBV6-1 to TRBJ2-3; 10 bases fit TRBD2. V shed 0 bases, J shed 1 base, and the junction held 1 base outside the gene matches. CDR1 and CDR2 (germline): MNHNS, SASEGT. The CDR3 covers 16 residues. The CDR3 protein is CASSEALAGGTDTQYF. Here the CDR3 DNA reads TGTGCCAGCAGTGAAGCGCTAGCGGGAGGCACAGATACGCAGTATTTT.

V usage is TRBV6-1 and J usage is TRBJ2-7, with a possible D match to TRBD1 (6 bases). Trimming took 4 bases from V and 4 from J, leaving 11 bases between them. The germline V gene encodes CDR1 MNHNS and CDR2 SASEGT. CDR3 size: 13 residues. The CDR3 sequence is CASSASGVYEQYF. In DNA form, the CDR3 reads TGTGCCAGCAGTGCCTCAGGGGTTTACGAGCAGTACTTC.

CDR3 nucleotide sequence: TGTGCCAGCAGTGATCCGGGACTACCAAAGTATTTT. Its translation is CASSDPGLPKYF. The chain is built from TRBV28 and TRBJ2-3; 7 nucleotides match TRBD2. V gave up 5 bases and J gave up 13 bases; unmatched junction bases: 9. The CDR3 is made up of 12 amino acids. Germline loops: CDR1 MDHEN, CDR2 SYDVKM.

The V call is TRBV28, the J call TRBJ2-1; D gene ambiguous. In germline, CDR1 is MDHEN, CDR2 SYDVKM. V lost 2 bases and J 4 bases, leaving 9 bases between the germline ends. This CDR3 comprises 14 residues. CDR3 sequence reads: CASSLPHGYNEQFF. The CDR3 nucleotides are TGTGCCAGCAGTTTACCCCACGGATACAATGAGCAGTTCTTC.

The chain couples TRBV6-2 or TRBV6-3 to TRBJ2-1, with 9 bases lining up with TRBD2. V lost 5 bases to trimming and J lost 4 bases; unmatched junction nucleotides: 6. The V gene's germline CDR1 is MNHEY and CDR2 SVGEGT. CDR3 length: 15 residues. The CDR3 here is CASSKSGRPYNEQFF. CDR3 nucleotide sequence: TGTGCCAGCAGTAAAAGCGGGAGGCCATACAATGAGCAGTTCTTC.

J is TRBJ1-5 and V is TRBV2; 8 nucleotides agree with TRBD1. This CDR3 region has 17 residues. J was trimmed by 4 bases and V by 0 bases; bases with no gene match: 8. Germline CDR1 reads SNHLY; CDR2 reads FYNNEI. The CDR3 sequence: CASSEAGRTGMNQPQHF. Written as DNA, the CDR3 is TGTGCCAGCAGTGAAGCAGGGCGGACAGGGATGAATCAGCCCCAGCATTTT.

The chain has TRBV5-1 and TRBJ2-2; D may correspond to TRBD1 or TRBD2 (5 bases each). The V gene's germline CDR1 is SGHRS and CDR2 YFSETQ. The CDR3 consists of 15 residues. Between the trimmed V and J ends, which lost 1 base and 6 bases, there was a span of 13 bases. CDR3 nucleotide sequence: TGCGCCAGCAGCTTGCTCCAGGGAGACGCCGGGGAGCTGTTTTTT. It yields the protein CASSLLQGDAGELFF.

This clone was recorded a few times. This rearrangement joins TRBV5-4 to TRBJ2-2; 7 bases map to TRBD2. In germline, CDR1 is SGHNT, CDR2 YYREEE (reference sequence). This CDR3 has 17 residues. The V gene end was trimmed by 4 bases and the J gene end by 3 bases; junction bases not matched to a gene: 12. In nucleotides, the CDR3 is TGTGCCAGCAGCCCCCGGGGAGGGTTGGGAGACACCGGGGAGCTGTTTTTT. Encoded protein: CASSPRGGLGDTGELFF. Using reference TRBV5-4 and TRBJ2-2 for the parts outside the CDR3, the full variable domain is ETGVTQSPTHLIKTRGQQVTLRCSSQSGHNTVSWYQQALGQGPQFIFQYYREEENGRGNFPPRFSGLQFPNYSSELNVNALELDDSALYLCASSPRGGLGDTGELFFGEGSRLTVL.

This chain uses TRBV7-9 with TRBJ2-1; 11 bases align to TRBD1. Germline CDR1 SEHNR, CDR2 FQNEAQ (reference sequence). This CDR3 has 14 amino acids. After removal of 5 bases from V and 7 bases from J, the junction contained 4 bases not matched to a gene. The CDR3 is CASSGTGGENEQFF. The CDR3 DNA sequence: TGTGCCAGCAGCGGGACAGGGGGGGAGAATGAGCAGTTCTTC.

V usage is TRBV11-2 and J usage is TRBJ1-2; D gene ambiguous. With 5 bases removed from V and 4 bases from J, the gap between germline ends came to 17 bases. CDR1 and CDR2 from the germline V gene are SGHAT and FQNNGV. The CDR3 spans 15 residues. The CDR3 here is CASSNAGGGGYGYTF. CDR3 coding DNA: TGTGCCAGCAGCAACGCAGGAGGAGGAGGCTATGGCTACACCTTC. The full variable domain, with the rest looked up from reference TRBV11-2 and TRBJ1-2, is EAGVAQSPRYKIIEKRQSVAFWCNPISGHATLYWYQQILGQGPKLLIQFQNNGVVDDSQLPKDRFSAERLKGVDSTLKIQPAKLEDSAVYLCASSNAGGGGYGYTFGSGTRLTVV.

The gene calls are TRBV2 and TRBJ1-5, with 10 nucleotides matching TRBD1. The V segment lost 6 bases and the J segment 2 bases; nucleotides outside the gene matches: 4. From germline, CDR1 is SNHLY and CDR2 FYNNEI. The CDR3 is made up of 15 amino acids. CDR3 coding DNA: TGTGCCAGCAGAATAGGACAGGGGGGCAATCAGCCCCAGCATTTT. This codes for CASRIGQGGNQPQHF. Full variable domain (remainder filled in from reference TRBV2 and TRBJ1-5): EPEVTQTPSHQVTQMGQEVILRCVPISNHLYFYWYRQILGQKVEFLVSFYNNEISEKSEIFDDQFSVERPDGSNFTLKIRSTKLEDSAMYFCASRIGQGGNQPQHFGDGTRLSIL.

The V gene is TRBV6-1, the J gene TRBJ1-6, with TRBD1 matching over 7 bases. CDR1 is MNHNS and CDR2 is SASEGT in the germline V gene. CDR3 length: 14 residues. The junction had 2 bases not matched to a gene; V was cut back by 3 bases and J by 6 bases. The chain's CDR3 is CASSDRQGNSPLHF. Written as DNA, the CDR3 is TGTGCCAGCAGTGACCGACAGGGTAATTCACCCCTCCACTTT.